This T cell receptor (beta chain) was sequenced during a study of blood T cell repertoires in COVID-19. As for the study in general: The cDNA or gDNA used as material had been derived from T cells, B-cell-depleted T cells, or PBMCs.

J gave up 8 bases and V 2 bases, and 8 bases lay outside the gene matches. This CDR3 is built from 14 residues. The V gene's germline CDR1 is SNHLY and CDR2 FYNNEI. Using immunoSEQ multiplex PCR, the repertoire was profiled, and TCRdb retains in-frame clones only, with some absent. The profile covers more than 300,000 clones, with roughly 90% appearing a single time and approximately 18% taken by the ten largest. This clone is a singleton in its sample. This sequence joins TRBV2 and TRBJ1-2; TRBD1 matches at 7 bases. The origin of this receptor is a woman aged 30 to 39 who had recovered from COVID-19. The sample taken for sequencing was PBMCs or T cells enriched from blood (not recorded which). CDR3 sequence (DNA): TGTGCCAGCAGTGAAAAGGCAGGGGGAAGGGGCTACACCTTC. It is translated as CASSEKAGGRGYTF.